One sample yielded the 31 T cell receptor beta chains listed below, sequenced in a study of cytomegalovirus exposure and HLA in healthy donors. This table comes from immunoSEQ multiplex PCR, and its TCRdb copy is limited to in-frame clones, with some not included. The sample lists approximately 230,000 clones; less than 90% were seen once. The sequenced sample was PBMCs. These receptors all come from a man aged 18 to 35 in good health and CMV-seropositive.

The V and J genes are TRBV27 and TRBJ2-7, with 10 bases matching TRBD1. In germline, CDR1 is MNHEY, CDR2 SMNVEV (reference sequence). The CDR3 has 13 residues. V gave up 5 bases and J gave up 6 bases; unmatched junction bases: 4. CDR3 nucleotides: TGTGCCAGCAGTCTGGGACAGGGGTCCGAGCAGTACTTC. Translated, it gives CASSLGQGSEQYF.

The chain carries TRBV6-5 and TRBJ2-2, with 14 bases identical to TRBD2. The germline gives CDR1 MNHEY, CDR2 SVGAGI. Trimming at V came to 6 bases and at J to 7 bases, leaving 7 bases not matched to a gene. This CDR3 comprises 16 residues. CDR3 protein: CASRYGTSGRVGELFF. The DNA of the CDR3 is TGTGCCAGCAGATACGGGACTAGCGGGAGAGTCGGGGAGCTGTTTTTT.

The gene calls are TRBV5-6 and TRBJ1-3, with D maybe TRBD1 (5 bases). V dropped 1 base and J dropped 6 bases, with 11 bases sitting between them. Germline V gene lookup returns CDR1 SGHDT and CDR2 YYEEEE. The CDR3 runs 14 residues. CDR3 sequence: CASSLKQEENTIYF. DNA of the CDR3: TGTGCCAGCAGCTTGAAACAGGAGGAAAACACCATATATTTT.

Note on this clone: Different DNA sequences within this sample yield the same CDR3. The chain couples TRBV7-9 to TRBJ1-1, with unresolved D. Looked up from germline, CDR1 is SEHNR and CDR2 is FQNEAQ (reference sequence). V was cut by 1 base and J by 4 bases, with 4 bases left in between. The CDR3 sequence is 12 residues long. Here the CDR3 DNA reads TGTGCCAGCAGCTTAGTAGCCACTGAAGCTTTCTTT. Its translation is CASSLVATEAFF.

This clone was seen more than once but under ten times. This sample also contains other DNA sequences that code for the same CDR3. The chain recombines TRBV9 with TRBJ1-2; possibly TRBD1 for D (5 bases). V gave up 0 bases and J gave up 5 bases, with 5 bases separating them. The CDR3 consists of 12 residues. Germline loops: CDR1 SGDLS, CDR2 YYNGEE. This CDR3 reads CASSVGGYGYTF. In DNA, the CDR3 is TGTGCCAGCAGCGTAGGGGGGTATGGCTACACCTTC.

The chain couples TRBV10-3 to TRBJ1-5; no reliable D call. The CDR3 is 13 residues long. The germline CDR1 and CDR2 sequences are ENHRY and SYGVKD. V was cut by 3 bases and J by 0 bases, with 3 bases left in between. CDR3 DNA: TGTGCCATCAGTGATTTTAGCAATCAGCCCCAGCATTTT. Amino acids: CAISDFSNQPQHF.

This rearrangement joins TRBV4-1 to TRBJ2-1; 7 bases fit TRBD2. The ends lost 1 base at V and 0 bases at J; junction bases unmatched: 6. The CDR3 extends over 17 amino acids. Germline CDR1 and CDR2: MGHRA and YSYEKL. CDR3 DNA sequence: TGCGCCAGCAGCCAAGGACTAGCCCGGACCTCCTACAATGAGCAGTTCTTC. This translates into CASSQGLARTSYNEQFF.

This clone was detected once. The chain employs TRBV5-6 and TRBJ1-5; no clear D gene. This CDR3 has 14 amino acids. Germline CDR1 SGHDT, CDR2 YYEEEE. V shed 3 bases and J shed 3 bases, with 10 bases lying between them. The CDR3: CASSSDRFNQPQHF. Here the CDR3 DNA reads TGTGCCAGCAGCTCGGACCGATTCAATCAGCCCCAGCATTTT.

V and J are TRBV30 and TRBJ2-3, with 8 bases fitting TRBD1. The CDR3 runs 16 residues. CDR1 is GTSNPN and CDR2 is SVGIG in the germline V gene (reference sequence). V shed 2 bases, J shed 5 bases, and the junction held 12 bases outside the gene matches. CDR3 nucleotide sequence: TGTGCCTGGAGTAACCCAGCAGGGGGCGGAATAGATACGCAGTATTTT. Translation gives CAWSNPAGGGIDTQYF.

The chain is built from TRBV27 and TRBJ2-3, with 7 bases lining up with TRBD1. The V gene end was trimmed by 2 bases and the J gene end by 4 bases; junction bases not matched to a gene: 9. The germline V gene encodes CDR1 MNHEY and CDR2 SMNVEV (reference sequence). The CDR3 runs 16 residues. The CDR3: CASSLRGETGPDTQYF. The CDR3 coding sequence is TGTGCCAGCAGTTTACGGGGTGAGACAGGGCCAGATACGCAGTATTTT.

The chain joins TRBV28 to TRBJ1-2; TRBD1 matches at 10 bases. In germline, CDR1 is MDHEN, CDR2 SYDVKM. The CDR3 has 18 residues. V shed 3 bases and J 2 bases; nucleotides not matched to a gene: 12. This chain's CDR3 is CASSFPRGQGRSNYGYTF. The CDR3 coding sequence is TGTGCCAGCAGTTTCCCAAGGGGACAGGGGCGCTCGAACTATGGCTACACCTTC.

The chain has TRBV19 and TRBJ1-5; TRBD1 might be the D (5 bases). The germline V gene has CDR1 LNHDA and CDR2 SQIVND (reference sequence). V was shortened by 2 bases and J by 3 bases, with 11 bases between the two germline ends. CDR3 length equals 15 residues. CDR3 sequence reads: CASSILQGNNQPQHF. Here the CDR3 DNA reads TGTGCCAGTAGTATACTGCAGGGAAACAATCAGCCCCAGCATTTT.

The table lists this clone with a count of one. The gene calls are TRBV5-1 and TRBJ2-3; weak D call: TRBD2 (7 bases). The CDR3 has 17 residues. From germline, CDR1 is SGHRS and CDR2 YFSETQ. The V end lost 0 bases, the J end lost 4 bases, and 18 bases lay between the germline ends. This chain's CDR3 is CASSLASGGAVADTQYF. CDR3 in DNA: TGCGCCAGCAGCTTGGCTAGTGGGGGGGCGGTCGCAGATACGCAGTATTTT.

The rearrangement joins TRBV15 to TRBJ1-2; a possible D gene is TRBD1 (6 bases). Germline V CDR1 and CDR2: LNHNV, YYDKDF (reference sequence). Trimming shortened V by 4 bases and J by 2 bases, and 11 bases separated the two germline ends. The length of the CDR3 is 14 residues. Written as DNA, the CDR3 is TGTGCCACCAGCAAGACAGGCATCAACTATGGCTACACCTTC. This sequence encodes CATSKTGINYGYTF. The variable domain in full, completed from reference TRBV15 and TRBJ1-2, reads DAMVIQNPRYQVTQFGKPVTLSCSQTLNHNVMYWYQQKSSQAPKLLFHYYDKDFNNEADTPDNFQSRRPNTSFCFLDIRSPGLGDTAMYLCATSKTGINYGYTFGSGTRLTVV.

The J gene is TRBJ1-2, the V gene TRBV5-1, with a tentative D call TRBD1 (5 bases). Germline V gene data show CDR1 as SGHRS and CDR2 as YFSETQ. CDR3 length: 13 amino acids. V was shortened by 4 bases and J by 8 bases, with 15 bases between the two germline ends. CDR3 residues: CASSPRGDRGYTF. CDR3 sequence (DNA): TGCGCCAGCAGCCCCAGAGGGGACCGCGGCTACACCTTC.

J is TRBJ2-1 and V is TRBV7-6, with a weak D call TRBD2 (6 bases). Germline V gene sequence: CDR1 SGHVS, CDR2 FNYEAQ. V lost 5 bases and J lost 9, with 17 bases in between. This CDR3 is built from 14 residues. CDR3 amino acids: CASSGLEGRGEQFF. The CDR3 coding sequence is TGTGCCAGCAGCGGATTGGAGGGCCGGGGTGAGCAGTTCTTC.

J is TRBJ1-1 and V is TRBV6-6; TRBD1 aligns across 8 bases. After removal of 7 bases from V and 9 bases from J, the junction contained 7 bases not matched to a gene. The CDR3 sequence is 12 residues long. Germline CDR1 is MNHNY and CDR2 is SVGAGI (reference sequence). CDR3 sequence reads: CASTFRTGKAFF. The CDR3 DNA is TGTGCCAGCACCTTCCGGACAGGGAAAGCTTTCTTT.

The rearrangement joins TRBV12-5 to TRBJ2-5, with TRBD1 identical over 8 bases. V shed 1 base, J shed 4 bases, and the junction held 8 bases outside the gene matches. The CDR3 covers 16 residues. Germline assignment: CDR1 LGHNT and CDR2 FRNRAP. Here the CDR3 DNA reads TGTGCTAGTGGTTTGGCCAGGGGGCAGGGCGGAGAGACCCAGTACTTC. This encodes CASGLARGQGGETQYF. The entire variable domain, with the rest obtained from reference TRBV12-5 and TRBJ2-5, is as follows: DARVTQTPRHKVTEMGQEVTMRCQPILGHNTVFWYRQTMMQGLELLAYFRNRAPLDDSGMPKDRFSAEMPDATLATLKIQPSEPRDSAVYFCASGLARGQGGETQYFGPGTRLLVL.

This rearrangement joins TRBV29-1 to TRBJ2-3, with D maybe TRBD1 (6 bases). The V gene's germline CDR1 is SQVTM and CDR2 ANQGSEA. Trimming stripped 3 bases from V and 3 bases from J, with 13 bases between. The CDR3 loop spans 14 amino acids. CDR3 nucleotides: TGCAGCGTTGATAACAGGGTTAGGACAGATACGCAGTATTTT. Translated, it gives CSVDNRVRTDTQYF.

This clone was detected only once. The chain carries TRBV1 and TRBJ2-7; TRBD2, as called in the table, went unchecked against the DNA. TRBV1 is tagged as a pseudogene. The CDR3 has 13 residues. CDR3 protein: CTPKRTIFTQQYF. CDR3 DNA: TGCACCCCCAAGCGGACTATTTTTACGCAGCAGTACTTC.

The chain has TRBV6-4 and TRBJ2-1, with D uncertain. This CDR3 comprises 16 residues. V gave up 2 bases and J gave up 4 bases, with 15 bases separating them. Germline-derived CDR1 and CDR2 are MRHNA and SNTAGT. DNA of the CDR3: TGTGCCAGCAGTGACAGTGCGTCCAGGAGTTACAATGAGCAGTTCTTC. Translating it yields CASSDSASRSYNEQFF.

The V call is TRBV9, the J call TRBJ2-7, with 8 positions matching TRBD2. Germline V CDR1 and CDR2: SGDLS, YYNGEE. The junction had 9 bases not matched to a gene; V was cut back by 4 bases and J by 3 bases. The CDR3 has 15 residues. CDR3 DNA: TGTGCCAGCAGCTCCAGCGATAGCGGGATCTACGAGCAGTACTTC. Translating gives CASSSSDSGIYEQYF.

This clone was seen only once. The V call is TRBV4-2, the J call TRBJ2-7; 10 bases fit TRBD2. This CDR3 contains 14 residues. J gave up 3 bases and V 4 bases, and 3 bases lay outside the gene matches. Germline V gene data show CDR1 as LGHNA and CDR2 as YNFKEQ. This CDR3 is CASSPGLASYEQYF. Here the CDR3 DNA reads TGTGCCAGCAGCCCGGGACTAGCGAGCTACGAGCAGTACTTC.

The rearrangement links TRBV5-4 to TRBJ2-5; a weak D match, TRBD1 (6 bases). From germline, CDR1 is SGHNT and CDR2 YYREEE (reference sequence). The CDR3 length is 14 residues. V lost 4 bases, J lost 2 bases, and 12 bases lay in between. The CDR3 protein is CASSLTRGQETQYF. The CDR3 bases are TGTGCCAGCAGCCTAACTAGGGGGCAAGAGACCCAGTACTTC.

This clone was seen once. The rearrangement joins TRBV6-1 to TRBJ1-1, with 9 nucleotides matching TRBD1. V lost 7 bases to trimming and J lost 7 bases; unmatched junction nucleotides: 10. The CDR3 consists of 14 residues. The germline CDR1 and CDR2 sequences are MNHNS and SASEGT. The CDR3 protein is CASTVWDRDFEAFF. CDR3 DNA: TGTGCCAGCACCGTTTGGGACAGGGATTTTGAAGCTTTCTTT.

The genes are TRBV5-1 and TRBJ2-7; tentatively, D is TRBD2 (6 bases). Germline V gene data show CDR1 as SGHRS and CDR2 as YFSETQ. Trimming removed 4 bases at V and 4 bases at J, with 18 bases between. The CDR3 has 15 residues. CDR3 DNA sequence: TGCGCCAGCAGCATCTCCGGGACTGGGAGATACGAGCAGTACTTC. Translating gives CASSISGTGRYEQYF.

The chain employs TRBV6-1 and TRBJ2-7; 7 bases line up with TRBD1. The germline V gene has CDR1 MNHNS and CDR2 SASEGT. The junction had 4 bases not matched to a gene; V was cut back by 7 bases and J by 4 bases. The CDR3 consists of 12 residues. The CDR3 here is CASKKDRYEQYF. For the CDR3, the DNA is TGTGCCAGCAAGAAGGACAGGTACGAGCAGTACTTC.

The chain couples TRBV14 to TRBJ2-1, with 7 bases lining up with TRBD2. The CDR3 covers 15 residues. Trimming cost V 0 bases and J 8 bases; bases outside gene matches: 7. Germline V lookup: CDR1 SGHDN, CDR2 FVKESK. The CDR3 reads CASSQEAGEEYEQFF. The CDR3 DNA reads TGTGCCAGCAGCCAAGAGGCGGGAGAGGAATATGAGCAGTTCTTC.

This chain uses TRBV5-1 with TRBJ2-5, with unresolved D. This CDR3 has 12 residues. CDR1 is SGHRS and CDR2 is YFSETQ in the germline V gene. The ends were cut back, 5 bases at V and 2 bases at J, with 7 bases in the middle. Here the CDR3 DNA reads TGCGCCAGCAGTCGGGCACAAGAGACCCAGTACTTC. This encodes CASSRAQETQYF. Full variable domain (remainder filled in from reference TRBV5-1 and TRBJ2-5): KAGVTQTPRYLIKTRGQQVTLSCSPISGHRSVSWYQQTPGQGLQFLFEYFSETQRNKGNFPGRFSGRQFSNSRSEMNVSTLELGDSALYLCASSRAQETQYFGPGTRLLVL.

Here the CDR3 DNA reads TGTGCCAGCGGAGCTAGCGGGCGAGCCTACGAGCAGTACTTC. The encoded protein is CASGASGRAYEQYF. The chain carries TRBV5-4 and TRBJ2-7; 8 bases agree with TRBD2. Germline V gene data show CDR1 as SGHNT and CDR2 as YYREEE (reference sequence). This CDR3 region has 14 residues. Losses at the gene ends were 7 bases for V and 2 bases for J; bases not matched to a gene: 8.

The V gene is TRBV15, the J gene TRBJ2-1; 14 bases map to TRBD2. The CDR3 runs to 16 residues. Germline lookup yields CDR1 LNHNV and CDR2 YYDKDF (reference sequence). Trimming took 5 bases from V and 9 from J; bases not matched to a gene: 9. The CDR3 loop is CATSGGGLAGVGEQFF. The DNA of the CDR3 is TGTGCCACCAGCGGGGGGGGACTAGCGGGAGTCGGTGAGCAGTTCTTC.